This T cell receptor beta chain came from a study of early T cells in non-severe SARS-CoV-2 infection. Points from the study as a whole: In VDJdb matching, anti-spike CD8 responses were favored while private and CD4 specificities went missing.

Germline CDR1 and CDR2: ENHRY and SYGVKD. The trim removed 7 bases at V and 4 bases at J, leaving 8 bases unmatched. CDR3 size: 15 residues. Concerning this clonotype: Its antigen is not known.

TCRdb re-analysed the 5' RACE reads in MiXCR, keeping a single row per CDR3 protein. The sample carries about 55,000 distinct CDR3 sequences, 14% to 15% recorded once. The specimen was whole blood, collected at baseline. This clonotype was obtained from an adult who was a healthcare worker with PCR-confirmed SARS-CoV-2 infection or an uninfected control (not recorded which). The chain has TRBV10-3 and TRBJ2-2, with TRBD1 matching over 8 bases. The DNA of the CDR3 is TGTGCCATCACCCCAGGACAGGGAGGCACCGGGGAGCTGTTTTTT. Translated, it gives CAITPGQGGTGELFF.